One sample yielded the 2 T cell receptor beta chains listed below, sequenced in a study of beta chain features in type 1 diabetes. Expressed TCRB transcripts got sequenced, as all isolated RNA was reverse transcribed. Method: immunoSEQ multiplex PCR; TCRdb's copy keeps in-frame clones and lacks some. The sample carries 860,000 or so clones, about a sixth recorded once. The sample consisted of naive CD4+ T cells from blood. The source of these receptors is a woman between 18 and 29 years old in good health.

This clone was seen a handful of times. The CDR3 DNA is TGTGCCAGCAGCTTTGGAGCGGGAAATACCGGGGAGCTGTTTTTT. It codes for CASSFGAGNTGELFF. The chain couples TRBV11-2 to TRBJ2-2; the match to TRBD2 covers 7 bases. Per germline, CDR1 SGHAT and CDR2 FQNNGV. With V trimmed by 3 bases and J by 5 bases, 6 bases remained unmatched. CDR3 length: 15 amino acids.

In its sample, this clone was seen a few times. V usage is TRBV7-2 and J usage is TRBJ2-3; the match to TRBD2 covers 11 bases. The CDR3 has 16 amino acids. Germline trimming cut 1 base from V and 5 bases from J; bases unmatched to any gene: 5. CDR1 is SGHTA and CDR2 is FQGNSA in the germline V gene. The CDR3 spells CASSLVRTSGQDTQYF. DNA for the CDR3: TGTGCCAGCAGCTTAGTCCGGACTAGCGGGCAAGATACGCAGTATTTT.